Listed below are T cell receptor beta chains from one sample, sequenced in a study of CD8+ T cells in alopecia areata. Sequencing was performed with immunoSEQ multiplex PCR; in TCRdb, only in-frame clones are kept and a portion is missing. The sample yields 100,000 to 150,000 clones, around 49% seen once. The sequencing here drew on CD8+ T cells sorted from blood, taken at week 0. The origin of the receptors is a human donor with alopecia areata. The CDR3 runs from the conserved cysteine through the conserved F or W. The D gene is left open where the match is weak. For some rows the clone size is stated as once, few or many, or as a class when expanded; others skip it.

d_gene: NA
abundance: many
j_gene: TRBJ1-2
v_gene: TRBV5-8
CDR3aa: CASTKGLYGYTF
CDR3nt: TGTGCCAGCACTAAGGGTCTCTATGGCTACACCTTC

d_gene: NA
abundance: NA
j_gene: TRBJ2-5
v_gene: TRBV29-1
CDR3aa: CSGRGGETQYF
CDR3nt: TGCAGCGGCAGGGGGGGAGAGACCCAGTACTTC

d_gene: TRBD2
abundance: NA
j_gene: TRBJ2-5
v_gene: TRBV30
CDR3aa: CAWSELAGAETQYF
CDR3nt: TGTGCCTGGAGTGAACTAGCGGGGGCAGAGACCCAGTACTTC

d_gene: TRBD1
abundance: NA
j_gene: TRBJ1-6
v_gene: TRBV6-6
CDR3aa: CASSYQGAMSPLHF
CDR3nt: TGTGCCAGCAGTTACCAGGGGGCAATGTCACCCCTCCACTTT

d_gene: TRBD2
abundance: NA
j_gene: TRBJ2-3
v_gene: TRBV13
CDR3aa: CASSQLAGGLDTQYF
CDR3nt: TGTGCCAGCAGCCAACTAGCGGGGGGGCTAGATACGCAGTATTTT

d_gene: TRBD1
abundance: many
j_gene: TRBJ2-1
v_gene: TRBV6-1
CDR3aa: CASTLTGRNEQFF
CDR3nt: TGTGCCAGCACCCTGACAGGGCGAAATGAGCAGTTCTTC

d_gene: TRBD1
abundance: NA
j_gene: TRBJ2-1
v_gene: TRBV4-2
CDR3aa: CASSQSTGTAYNEQFF
CDR3nt: TGTGCCAGCAGCCAATCGACCGGGACAGCCTACAATGAGCAGTTCTTC

d_gene: NA
abundance: few
j_gene: TRBJ1-1
v_gene: TRBV29-1
CDR3aa: CSVPQNTEAFF
CDR3nt: TGCAGCGTTCCCCAGAACACTGAAGCTTTCTTT

d_gene: NA
abundance: once
j_gene: TRBJ1-2
v_gene: TRBV30
CDR3aa: CAWRPDYGYTF
CDR3nt: TGTGCCTGGAGGCCCGACTATGGCTACACCTTC

d_gene: NA
abundance: NA
j_gene: TRBJ1-5
v_gene: TRBV6-5
CDR3aa: CASSLDNNGNQPQHF
CDR3nt: TGTGCCAGCAGTCTAGACAATAATGGCAATCAGCCCCAGCATTTT

d_gene: NA
abundance: NA
j_gene: TRBJ1-4
v_gene: TRBV7-8
CDR3aa: CASSLGRKLFF
CDR3nt: TGTGCCAGCAGCTTAGGAAGAAAACTGTTTTTT

d_gene: NA
abundance: NA
j_gene: TRBJ2-1
v_gene: TRBV29-1
CDR3aa: CSAPNPMMARYYSEQFF
CDR3nt: TGCAGCGCGCCAAACCCAATGATGGCACGCTATTACAGTGAGCAGTTCTTC

d_gene: TRBD1
abundance: few
j_gene: TRBJ1-2
v_gene: TRBV6-6
CDR3aa: CASSYPSDRANYGYTF
CDR3nt: TGTGCCAGCAGTTACCCTTCAGACAGGGCTAACTATGGCTACACCTTC

d_gene: TRBD1
abundance: few
j_gene: TRBJ2-1
v_gene: TRBV12-5
CDR3aa: CASGPRDRDYNEQFF
CDR3nt: TGTGCTAGTGGTCCCCGGGACAGGGACTACAATGAGCAGTTCTTC

d_gene: NA
abundance: few
j_gene: TRBJ1-5
v_gene: TRBV10-3
CDR3aa: CAISDGGSNQPQHF
CDR3nt: TGTGCCATCAGTGATGGGGGGAGCAATCAGCCCCAGCATTTT

d_gene: NA
abundance: NA
j_gene: TRBJ1-2
v_gene: TRBV30
CDR3aa: CAWTSDDISSVRGYTF
CDR3nt: TGTGCCTGGACCTCAGACGACATCTCGTCTGTCCGTGGCTACACCTTC

d_gene: NA
abundance: few
j_gene: TRBJ2-7
v_gene: TRBV4-1
CDR3aa: CASSQRQGGSYEQYF
CDR3nt: TGCGCCAGCAGCCAGCGCCAGGGTGGCTCCTACGAGCAGTACTTC

d_gene: TRBD1
abundance: NA
j_gene: TRBJ2-7
v_gene: TRBV4-2
CDR3aa: CASTYNRDRDYEQYF
CDR3nt: TGTGCCAGCACCTACAACCGGGACAGAGACTACGAGCAGTACTTC

d_gene: TRBD1
abundance: NA
j_gene: TRBJ2-1
v_gene: TRBV27
CDR3aa: CASSSTGTGSNEQFF
CDR3nt: TGTGCCAGCAGTTCGACCGGGACAGGGAGCAATGAGCAGTTCTTC

d_gene: TRBD1
abundance: NA
j_gene: TRBJ2-1
v_gene: TRBV13
CDR3aa: CASRQGQSSYNEQFF
CDR3nt: TGTGCCAGCAGACAGGGACAGTCCTCCTACAATGAGCAGTTCTTC

d_gene: NA
abundance: NA
j_gene: TRBJ1-5
v_gene: TRBV27
CDR3aa: CASTSVPGGADQPQHF
CDR3nt: TGTGCCAGCACCTCCGTCCCGGGGGGCGCGGATCAGCCCCAGCATTTT

d_gene: NA
abundance: NA
j_gene: TRBJ2-7
v_gene: TRBV13
CDR3aa: CASSLRGLVYEQYF
CDR3nt: TGTGCCAGCAGCTTGCGAGGGCTAGTCTACGAGCAGTACTTC

d_gene: NA
abundance: NA
j_gene: TRBJ1-3
v_gene: TRBV9
CDR3aa: CASSVEGGGNTIYF
CDR3nt: TGTGCCAGCAGCGTAGAGGGTGGTGGAAACACCATATATTTT

d_gene: TRBD1
abundance: few
j_gene: TRBJ1-2
v_gene: TRBV27
CDR3aa: CASSLGTGYLGYTF
CDR3nt: TGTGCCAGCAGTTTAGGGACAGGGTATCTTGGCTACACCTTC

d_gene: TRBD1
abundance: NA
j_gene: TRBJ2-7
v_gene: TRBV4-3
CDR3aa: CASSQAIGTAYEQYF
CDR3nt: TGCGCCAGCAGCCAAGCCATCGGGACAGCCTACGAGCAGTACTTC

d_gene: NA
abundance: NA
j_gene: TRBJ2-2
v_gene: TRBV9
CDR3aa: CASSGVEMGSGELFF
CDR3nt: TGTGCCAGCAGCGGGGTCGAAATGGGGTCCGGGGAGCTGTTTTTT

d_gene: NA
abundance: few
j_gene: TRBJ1-2
v_gene: TRBV4-2
CDR3aa: CASSQEGSRVGYGYTF
CDR3nt: TGTGCCAGCAGCCAAGAAGGTTCCAGGGTGGGGTATGGCTACACCTTC

d_gene: NA
abundance: NA
j_gene: TRBJ2-5
v_gene: TRBV9
CDR3aa: CASDRGGRGETQYF
CDR3nt: TGTGCCAGCGACAGGGGAGGGAGAGGCGAGACCCAGTACTTC

d_gene: NA
abundance: NA
j_gene: TRBJ2-1
v_gene: TRBV29-1
CDR3aa: CSARNNEQFF
CDR3nt: TGCAGCGCCCGAAACAATGAGCAGTTCTTC

d_gene: TRBD1
abundance: NA
j_gene: TRBJ2-6
v_gene: TRBV6-5
CDR3aa: CASSYGQGAGANVLTF
CDR3nt: TGTGCCAGCAGTTACGGCCAGGGGGCTGGGGCCAACGTCCTGACTTTC

d_gene: NA
abundance: NA
j_gene: TRBJ2-7
v_gene: TRBV11-2
CDR3aa: CASSLEAGTFYEQYF
CDR3nt: TGTGCCAGCAGCTTAGAGGCCGGGACATTCTACGAGCAGTACTTC

d_gene: NA
abundance: NA
j_gene: TRBJ2-5
v_gene: TRBV29-1
CDR3aa: CSVETGLETQYF
CDR3nt: TGCAGCGTTGAAACAGGGTTAGAGACCCAGTACTTC

d_gene: NA
abundance: NA
j_gene: TRBJ1-3
v_gene: TRBV6-5
CDR3aa: CASSPTGLSGNTIYF
CDR3nt: TGTGCCAGCAGTCCAACGGGTCTCTCTGGAAACACCATATATTTT

d_gene: TRBD2
abundance: NA
j_gene: TRBJ2-5
v_gene: TRBV4-1
CDR3aa: CASSRGAGGYETQYF
CDR3nt: TGCGCCAGCAGCCGAGGAGCGGGGGGGTATGAGACCCAGTACTTC

d_gene: NA
abundance: NA
j_gene: TRBJ2-7
v_gene: TRBV5-6
CDR3aa: CASSLRDVAYEQYF
CDR3nt: TGTGCCAGCAGCTTGAGGGACGTAGCCTACGAGCAGTACTTC

d_gene: TRBD2
abundance: few
j_gene: TRBJ2-3
v_gene: TRBV25-1
CDR3aa: CASSELAVTSTDTQYF
CDR3nt: TGTGCCAGCAGTGAACTAGCGGTTACTAGCACAGATACGCAGTATTTT

d_gene: NA
abundance: few
j_gene: TRBJ1-1
v_gene: TRBV13
CDR3aa: CASSLLNTEAFF
CDR3nt: TGTGCCAGCAGCTTACTGAACACTGAAGCTTTCTTT

d_gene: NA
abundance: NA
j_gene: TRBJ1-2
v_gene: TRBV25-1
CDR3aa: CASSQLEGDDGYTF
CDR3nt: TGTGCCAGCAGCCAGCTGGAAGGAGACGATGGCTACACCTTC

d_gene: NA
abundance: NA
j_gene: TRBJ2-1
v_gene: TRBV5-4
CDR3aa: CASSLGGNEQFF
CDR3nt: TGTGCCAGCAGCTTAGGGGGAAATGAGCAGTTCTTC

d_gene: NA
abundance: NA
j_gene: TRBJ2-6
v_gene: TRBV5-6
CDR3aa: CASSPSSGANVLTF
CDR3nt: TGTGCCAGCAGCCCAAGCTCTGGGGCCAACGTCCTGACTTTC

d_gene: NA
abundance: NA
j_gene: TRBJ2-3
v_gene: TRBV29-1
CDR3aa: CSVDSGVISDTQYF
CDR3nt: TGCAGCGTTGACTCGGGTGTAATATCAGATACGCAGTATTTT

d_gene: TRBD1
abundance: NA
j_gene: TRBJ1-6
v_gene: TRBV30
CDR3aa: CAWSPQGAGNSPLHF
CDR3nt: TGTGCCTGGAGCCCCCAGGGGGCAGGTAATTCACCCCTCCACTTT

d_gene: TRBD2
abundance: NA
j_gene: TRBJ2-5
v_gene: TRBV13
CDR3aa: CASSPPAGGETQYF
CDR3nt: TGTGCCAGCAGCCCTCCAGCGGGGGGGGAGACCCAGTACTTC

d_gene: TRBD2
abundance: NA
j_gene: TRBJ2-3
v_gene: TRBV29-1
CDR3aa: CSAFSGVTDTQYF
CDR3nt: TGCAGCGCCTTTAGCGGGGTCACAGATACGCAGTATTTT

d_gene: NA
abundance: NA
j_gene: TRBJ2-7
v_gene: TRBV30
CDR3aa: CAWSVETNVYDGQYF
CDR3nt: TGTGCCTGGAGTGTAGAGACAAATGTCTACGACGGGCAGTACTTC